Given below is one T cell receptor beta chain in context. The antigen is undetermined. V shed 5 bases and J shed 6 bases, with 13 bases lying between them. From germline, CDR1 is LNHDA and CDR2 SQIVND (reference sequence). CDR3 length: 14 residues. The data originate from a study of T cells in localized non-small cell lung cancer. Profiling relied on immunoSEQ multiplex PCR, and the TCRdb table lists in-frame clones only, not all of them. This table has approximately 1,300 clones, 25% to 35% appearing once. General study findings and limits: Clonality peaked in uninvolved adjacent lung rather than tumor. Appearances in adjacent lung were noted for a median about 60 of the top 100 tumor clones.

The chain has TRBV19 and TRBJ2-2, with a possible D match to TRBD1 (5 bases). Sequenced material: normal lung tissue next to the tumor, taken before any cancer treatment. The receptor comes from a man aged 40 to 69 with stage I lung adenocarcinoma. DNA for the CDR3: TGTGCCAGTAGTCTTACAGGTTACCCCGGGGAGCTGTTTTTT. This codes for CASSLTGYPGELFF.